This is a list of T cell receptor beta chains from one sample in a study of vaccination and CD4 T cells after COVID-19. Antigens for these TCRs are unknown. Each CDR3 protein gets one entry after TCRdb re-called the PCR reads with MiXCR. The sample carries approximately 15,000 distinct CDR3 sequences, less than 60% recorded once. The sequencing sample was made of CD4+ T cells from blood, cultured in vitro. These receptors originate from a human donor who had recovered from COVID-19. The CDR3 runs from the conserved cysteine through the conserved F or W. The D gene is left open where the match is weak. Expanded clones get a size class; other rows say once, few or many, or leave the size out.

d_gene	abundance	v_gene	j_gene	CDR3nt	CDR3aa
-	-	TRBV7-9	TRBJ1-1	TGTGCCGGCACACAACGAGGGAACACTGAAGCTTTCTTT	CAGTQRGNTEAFF
-	-	TRBV20-1	TRBJ1-1	TGCAGTGCTAGAGATTCGGGGAATCTTGAAGCTTTCTTT	CSARDSGNLEAFF
TRBD2	-	TRBV6-5	TRBJ2-5	TGTGCCAGCAGTTCTTTAGCGGGAGGCCAGAAGGAGACCCAGTACTTC	CASSSLAGGQKETQYF
-	-	TRBV20-1	TRBJ2-1	TGCAGTGCTAGAGATTGGGGGGGGGCCTCGAATGAGCAGTTCTTC	CSARDWGGASNEQFF
TRBD1	-	TRBV7-8	TRBJ1-5	TGTGCCAGCAGCCGACGGGACAGGGGGGAGAACCAGCCCCAGCATTTT	CASSRRDRGENQPQHF
-	-	TRBV20-1	TRBJ2-4	TGCAGTGCCCTCGGTCCCCCAAACATTCAGTACTTC	CSALGPPNIQYF
-	few	TRBV5-4	TRBJ1-2	TGTGCCAGCAGCTTGGCAGGCAGCCCTTACTATGGCTACACCTTC	CASSLAGSPYYGYTF
TRBD1	-	TRBV5-1	TRBJ1-1	TGCGCCAGCAGCTTCGAATCGACAGGGGTAGAGGAAGCTTTCTTT	CASSFESTGVEEAFF
TRBD2	-	TRBV9	TRBJ2-7	TGTGCCAGCAGCGAAACTAGCGGGGGCACCTACGAGCAGTACTTC	CASSETSGGTYEQYF
TRBD1	-	TRBV7-9	TRBJ1-4	TGTGCCAGCACCTACACCGGACAGGGTGGTGAAAAACTGTTTTTT	CASTYTGQGGEKLFF
TRBD1	-	TRBV19	TRBJ2-3	TGTGCCAGTAGCAAAGGGGGCCTTACCGATACGCAGTATTTT	CASSKGGLTDTQYF
-	few	TRBV20-1	TRBJ1-4	TGCAGTGCTAGGGCCCGCCGGGGAAATGAAAAACTGTTTTTT	CSARARRGNEKLFF
-	-	TRBV27	TRBJ1-6	TGTGCCAGCAGTTTACGACCCGCCGGTAATTCACCCCTCCACTTT	CASSLRPAGNSPLHF
-	-	TRBV7-9	TRBJ1-1	TGTGCCAGCAGCTTAAGTGTTGACACTGAAGCTTTCTTT	CASSLSVDTEAFF
TRBD2	-	TRBV7-8	TRBJ2-3	TGTGCCAGCAGCTTAGGGGTAGCGGGAGGTCAGGATACGCAGTATTTT	CASSLGVAGGQDTQYF
-	-	TRBV7-8	TRBJ2-2	TGTGCCAGCAGCTTGCTAGTGGGGGCCGGGGAGCTGTTTTTT	CASSLLVGAGELFF
-	-	TRBV5-1	TRBJ2-3	TGCGCCAGTCAACTACAGCCGACTAGCACAGATACGCAGTATTTT	CASQLQPTSTDTQYF
-	few	TRBV20-1	TRBJ1-1	TGCAGTGCTGCGGCTCAACCCACTGAAGCTTTCTTT	CSAAAQPTEAFF
-	-	TRBV10-3	TRBJ2-1	TGTGCCATCAGTGAGTCGAGGTATGAGCAGTTCTTC	CAISESRYEQFF
TRBD1	-	TRBV19	TRBJ1-1	TGTGCCAGTAGCAAACTGTCGGGACAGGGGAACACTGAAGCTTTCTTT	CASSKLSGQGNTEAFF
-	-	TRBV12-3/TRBV12-4	TRBJ2-7	TGTGCCAGCAGTCCGGGGACAAAGGGGCGTTCCTACGAGCAGTACTTC	CASSPGTKGRSYEQYF
TRBD2	-	TRBV6-2/TRBV6-3	TRBJ2-2	TGTGCCAGCAGTTACTCGTCTAGCGGGAGCCGTCCAAACACCGGGGAGCTGTTTTTT	CASSYSSSGSRPNTGELFF
TRBD1	-	TRBV7-3	TRBJ2-7	TGTGCCAGCAGCCGGGACAGGGGATACGAGCAGTACTTC	CASSRDRGYEQYF
-	-	TRBV18	TRBJ2-2	TGTGCCAGCTCACCACCGCTTGACGGGGAGCTGTTTTTT	CASSPPLDGELFF
-	few	TRBV20-1	TRBJ2-2	TGCAGTGCTAGTAAGGGGAACACCGGGGAGCTGTTTTTT	CSASKGNTGELFF
TRBD2	-	TRBV13	TRBJ2-3	TGTGCCAGCAGGCGAACTAGCGGGGGGGCAAAAGATACGCAGTATTTT	CASRRTSGGAKDTQYF
-	-	TRBV5-1	TRBJ2-7	TGCGCCAGCAGCTTGTCGGGGCCCGCCGGCGAGCAGTACTTC	CASSLSGPAGEQYF
TRBD1	few	TRBV30	TRBJ2-5	TGTGCCTGGAGCCCGGACAGGGAGACCCAGTACTTC	CAWSPDRETQYF
-	-	TRBV6-2/TRBV6-3	TRBJ1-4	TGTGCCAGCACATCAACAGGGAGACAGCTGTTTTTT	CASTSTGRQLFF
-	-	TRBV12-3/TRBV12-4	TRBJ1-1	TGTGCCAGCCGCCGGGCCCGGAACACTGAAGCTTTCTTT	CASRRARNTEAFF
-	few	TRBV20-1	TRBJ1-1	TGCAGTGCTAGGGGGAACACTGAAGCTTTCTTT	CSARGNTEAFF
TRBD1	-	TRBV19	TRBJ1-5	TGTGCCAGTATGGGACAGGGTCACTATAGCAATCAGCCCCAGCATTTT	CASMGQGHYSNQPQHF
-	-	TRBV6-1	TRBJ1-2	TGTGCCAGCAGCCCCGACAGGTCAAGGGGCGGCTACACCTTC	CASSPDRSRGGYTF
-	-	TRBV5-4	TRBJ1-1	TGTGCCAGCAGCTTCTTTGGGGGCGGCACTGAAGCTTTCTTT	CASSFFGGGTEAFF
TRBD2	-	TRBV7-8	TRBJ2-1	TGTGCCAGCATGGGGCGGGAGGTAGGTGAGCAGTTCTTC	CASMGREVGEQFF
-	few	TRBV6-2/TRBV6-3	TRBJ1-2	TGTGCCAGCAGTCGACAGGCGAACTATGGCTACACCTTC	CASSRQANYGYTF
-	once	TRBV15	TRBJ2-5	TGTGCCACCCGAAACAGGGACCAAGAGACCCAGTACTTC	CATRNRDQETQYF
TRBD1	-	TRBV12-3/TRBV12-4	TRBJ1-5	TGTGCCAGCAGTCCTATGGGACAGGGAACAGGTCAGCCCCAGCATTTT	CASSPMGQGTGQPQHF
-	few	TRBV20-1	TRBJ1-2	TGCAGTGCTAGAGTCAACAGCCCTAACTATGGCTACACCTTC	CSARVNSPNYGYTF
-	-	TRBV20-1	TRBJ2-5	TGCAGTGCTGGGGACACCAAAGAGACCCAGTACTTC	CSAGDTKETQYF
TRBD1	-	TRBV27	TRBJ2-3	TGTGCCAGCAGTAACAGGGGCTCAGATACGCAGTATTTT	CASSNRGSDTQYF